These T cell receptor beta chains were read from a single sample in a study of shared clonotypes between healthy human individuals. TCRdb's copy holds only in-frame clones and misses some; the assay was immunoSEQ multiplex PCR. Here the sample spans 750,000 to 1,000,000 clones, about 91% being singletons. Sequenced sample: naive CD8+ T cells sorted from blood. Source of these receptors: a man aged 25-45 years in good health. CDR3s include the opening cysteine and the closing phenylalanine or tryptophan. Each record gives: J gene, clone size, V gene, D gene, CDR3 protein, CDR3 DNA. D genes are given only for firm matches. Clone size is stated in some rows and not others, as once, few, many or a class when expanded.

TRBJ1-2 . TRBV2 TRBD1 CASRGTRDRRNYGYTF TGTGCCAGCAGGGGAACTCGGGACAGGAGGAACTATGGCTACACCTTC
TRBJ1-1 . TRBV4-1 . CASSQGPGGNTEAFF TGCGCCAGCAGCCAAGGGCCGGGTGGGAACACTGAAGCTTTCTTT
TRBJ2-7 . TRBV10-1 TRBD2 CASSQDRPGLAGVPYEQYF TGCGCCAGCAGTCAGGACCGACCGGGACTAGCGGGAGTACCCTACGAGCAGTACTTC
TRBJ2-7 . TRBV10-3 . CAIMKTDRYYEQYF TGTGCCATCATGAAGACAGACCGCTATTACGAGCAGTACTTC
TRBJ2-5 once TRBV27 . CASSPYDQETQYF TGTGCCAGCAGTCCATACGACCAAGAGACCCAGTACTTC
TRBJ1-1 . TRBV4-1 . CASSQERGATEAFF TGCGCCAGCAGCCAAGAACGGGGTGCCACTGAAGCTTTCTTT
TRBJ2-7 . TRBV4-3 TRBD2 CASSQDEGGYEQYF TGCGCCAGCAGCCAAGACGAGGGAGGGTACGAGCAGTACTTC
TRBJ1-1 . TRBV7-8 TRBD1 CASSLGQGHTEAFF TGTGCCAGCAGCTTGGGACAGGGGCACACTGAAGCTTTCTTT
TRBJ2-7 . TRBV7-9 TRBD1 CASSLVGTATYEQYF TGTGCCAGCAGCTTAGTCGGGACAGCGACCTACGAGCAGTACTTC
TRBJ2-5 . TRBV2 . CASSEALGQETQYF TGTGCCAGCAGTGAAGCCCTGGGCCAGGAGACCCAGTACTTC
TRBJ1-2 once TRBV5-5 . CASSTPGLAGFGDGYTF TGTGCCAGCAGCACTCCCGGACTTGCAGGGTTTGGTGATGGCTACACCTTC
TRBJ1-1 . TRBV4-3 TRBD1 CASSEGTGGAEAFF TGCGCCAGCAGCGAAGGGACAGGGGGCGCTGAAGCTTTCTTT
TRBJ1-5 . TRBV27 . CASSSTVVGPQHF TGTGCCAGCAGTTCCACGGTGGTGGGGCCCCAGCATTTT
TRBJ1-2 . TRBV9 . CASSGYRVYGYTF TGTGCCAGCAGCGGGTACAGGGTCTATGGCTACACCTTC
TRBJ2-7 . TRBV5-1 TRBD1 CASSFRDRADEQYF TGCGCCAGCAGCTTCCGGGACAGGGCCGACGAGCAGTACTTC
TRBJ2-7 . TRBV7-9 TRBD2 CASSLPGTSGSFYEQYF TGTGCCAGCAGCTTACCGGGGACTAGCGGGAGTTTCTACGAGCAGTACTTC
TRBJ2-7 . TRBV9 TRBD1 CASSASQGQGFYEQYF TGTGCCAGCAGCGCCTCACAGGGACAGGGATTCTACGAGCAGTACTTC
TRBJ1-5 . TRBV27 TRBD1 CASSPDRGGVQPQHF TGTGCCAGCAGTCCCGACAGGGGGGGGGTTCAGCCCCAGCATTTT
TRBJ2-7 . TRBV29-1 . CSVEGPINKGSYEQYF TGCAGCGTTGAGGGACCTATCAACAAGGGCTCCTACGAGCAGTACTTC
TRBJ2-1 . TRBV5-4 . CASSYKGSSFDEQFF TGTGCCAGCAGCTACAAGGGATCTAGTTTCGATGAGCAGTTCTTC
TRBJ2-7 . TRBV27 . CASSPGRPIEQYF TGTGCCAGCAGTCCGGGACGCCCTATCGAGCAGTACTTC
TRBJ2-7 . TRBV7-9 TRBD1 CASSLIDRGMYEQYF TGTGCCAGCAGCTTGATTGACAGGGGGATGTACGAGCAGTACTTC
TRBJ2-2 once TRBV28 TRBD2 CASRFAGASTGELFF TGTGCCAGCAGGTTCGCGGGAGCTAGTACCGGGGAGCTGTTTTTT
TRBJ2-7 . TRBV6-5 . CASSSDMDTYEQYF TGTGCCAGCAGTTCGGACATGGACACCTACGAGCAGTACTTC
TRBJ2-1 . TRBV7-9 . CASSLGLLGRNEQFF TGTGCCAGCAGCTTAGGGTTGCTTGGGAGAAATGAGCAGTTCTTC
TRBJ2-7 few TRBV11-2 TRBD2 CASSLDPSGINEQYF TGTGCCAGCAGCTTAGACCCTAGCGGGATCAACGAGCAGTACTTC
TRBJ2-5 once TRBV4-1 . CASSQAHFGTQYF TGCGCCAGCAGCCAAGCTCACTTCGGGACCCAGTACTTC
TRBJ2-1 . TRBV2 . CASAQKGANNEQFF TGTGCCAGCGCACAGAAAGGGGCAAACAATGAGCAGTTCTTC
TRBJ1-1 . TRBV10-2 TRBD1 CASSRVSRQGVWNTEAFF TGCGCCAGCAGCCGAGTCAGTCGACAGGGTGTATGGAACACTGAAGCTTTCTTT
TRBJ2-3 once TRBV6-1 TRBD2 CASSAGTRKDTQYF TGTGCCAGCAGTGCCGGGACTAGGAAAGATACGCAGTATTTT
TRBJ2-1 . TRBV6-5 . CASSQDYAMGNEQFF TGTGCCAGCAGTCAGGACTATGCCATGGGCAATGAGCAGTTCTTC
TRBJ2-1 many TRBV18 TRBD2 CASSLYRAGGPGNEQFF TGTGCCAGCTCCCTATACAGAGCGGGAGGGCCGGGGAATGAGCAGTTCTTC
TRBJ2-4 . TRBV13 . CASSLVVGGAKNIQYF TGTGCCAGCAGCTTAGTAGTGGGGGGAGCCAAAAACATTCAGTACTTC
TRBJ2-3 . TRBV5-4 . CASSLETDTQYF TGTGCCAGCAGCTTGGAAACAGATACGCAGTATTTT
TRBJ1-2 . TRBV7-9 TRBD1 CASARTGANYGYTF TGTGCCAGCGCCAGGACAGGGGCGAACTATGGCTACACCTTC
TRBJ2-1 . TRBV5-5 . CASSLQGDEQFF TGTGCCAGCAGCTTACAGGGAGATGAGCAGTTCTTC
TRBJ2-1 . TRBV6-5 . CASSSLGEQFF TGTGCCAGCAGCTCCCTTGGCGAGCAGTTCTTC
TRBJ2-4 . TRBV13 . CASSLEEGKNIQYF TGTGCCAGCAGCTTAGAAGAGGGCAAAAACATTCAGTACTTC
TRBJ2-3 once TRBV9 . CASIDTPASNTDTQYF TGTGCCAGCATCGATACCCCGGCCAGCAACACAGATACGCAGTATTTT
TRBJ2-2 . TRBV14 . CASSIRDPNLGGANTGELFF TGTGCCAGCAGCATCCGGGACCCGAATCTGGGGGGCGCGAACACCGGGGAGCTGTTTTTT
TRBJ1-2 once TRBV14 . CASSQQGKAGNGYTF TGTGCCAGCAGCCAGCAGGGGAAAGCGGGTAATGGCTACACCTTC
TRBJ1-2 once TRBV5-6 . CASSLASAEFYGYTF TGTGCCAGCAGCTTGGCCTCGGCGGAATTCTATGGCTACACCTTC
TRBJ1-1 . TRBV27 . CASSRSRTAEAFF TGTGCCAGCAGCCGGTCCCGGACAGCTGAAGCTTTCTTT
TRBJ2-1 . TRBV27 TRBD2 CASTELAGDDEQFF TGTGCCAGTACTGAACTAGCGGGAGACGATGAGCAGTTCTTC
TRBJ2-7 . TRBV6-1 . CASSEAKTSYEQYF TGTGCCAGCAGTGAAGCCAAAACCTCCTACGAGCAGTACTTC
TRBJ2-7 . TRBV7-9 . CASSLSDSYEQYF TGTGCCAGCAGCTTAAGTGATTCCTACGAGCAGTACTTC
TRBJ2-7 once TRBV5-1 TRBD1 CASSLSGTGSYEQYF TGCGCCAGCAGCTTGTCCGGGACAGGGTCCTACGAGCAGTACTTC
TRBJ2-1 . TRBV27 TRBD1 CASSSGQGAPNEQFF TGTGCCAGCAGTTCCGGACAGGGGGCGCCCAATGAGCAGTTCTTC
TRBJ2-1 . TRBV5-1 . CASSLDGSLDEQFF TGCGCCAGCAGCTTGGATGGTAGTCTTGATGAGCAGTTCTTC
TRBJ2-7 . TRBV27 TRBD1 CASSPRDRGFEQYF TGTGCCAGCAGCCCCCGGGACAGGGGGTTCGAGCAGTACTTC
TRBJ2-7 . TRBV18 TRBD1 CASSPRDRVSFYEQYF TGTGCCAGCTCACCACGGGACAGGGTATCCTTCTACGAGCAGTACTTC
TRBJ2-7 . TRBV11-2 . CASSPLGSYEQYF TGTGCCAGCAGCCCCCTTGGCTCCTACGAGCAGTACTTC
TRBJ1-2 . TRBV6-5 TRBD1 CASSSGGSNYGYTF TGTGCCAGCAGTTCAGGGGGCTCTAACTATGGCTACACCTTC
TRBJ2-1 . TRBV11-2 . CASSLGDGPYNEQFF TGTGCCAGCAGCTTAGGGGATGGTCCCTACAATGAGCAGTTCTTC